This paragraph covers one TCR beta chain sequence. Its antigen target is currently unknown. The sample holds no much larger clone one base away, and base qualities are not on file. The record originates from a study of blood T cell repertoires in COVID-19 (dated by TCRdb to the early 2020s). Describing the broader study: Collaborator samples came from the United States, Italy and Spain and covered acute and convalescent phases of COVID-19. The material from the prospective study consisted of cDNA or gDNA derived from T cells, B-cell-depleted T cells, or PBMCs. Subjects who had been exposed to COVID-19, were actively infected with it, or had recovered from it provided the deeply sampled blood TCRbeta repertoires that made up the dataset. A freely available public database, intended as a resource for researchers studying the immune response to SARS-CoV-2, is where the repertoires were released. The samples were drawn from the first 160 participants of the ongoing ImmuneRACE study and from under 1,500 subjects provided by 6 global collaborators. A de-identified subject ID, COVID-19 status, age in years and sex were almost always included in the sample metadata. HLA class I and class II types, where available, came from metadata supplied by the sample provider rather than from assay-based typing. Results and caveats for the whole study, not just this receptor: Clinical and demographic metadata were provided uncurated, with the amount varying by source and participant.

The immunoSEQ Assay, a bias-controlled multiplex PCR, was used to amplify TCRbeta CDR3 regions from genomic DNA. As for how the authors treated the data: The number of nucleated cells in each sample was estimated from the amplification of reference gene primers within the assay. To quantify the absolute abundance of each unique TCRbeta CDR3 rearrangement, sequence reads were collapsed and filtered. For each sample, productive Simpson clonality was calculated as the square root of Simpson's diversity index over productive rearrangements. TCRdb took over this immuneACCESS table, retaining in-frame rearrangements with V and J assigned. Such tables are incomplete; in checked studies, under half of the missing clones stem from an unresolved V gene, and the remainder is unexplained. V, J and clone size derive from that table, while D and trimming were established from the DNA sequence. This sample has more than 150,000 clones in its table, and approximately 87% of those were observed once. Of the sample, less than 25% falls within the top ten clones.

The junction shows trimming of 4 bases on V and 7 bases on J, plus 12 bases between the germline ends. The CDR3 runs 13 residues from the cysteine to the phenylalanine. The CDR3 DNA has 39 bases and is translated from base 1. Taken from the germline V gene, the CDR1 and CDR2 loops are SGHRS and YFSETQ. The collaborating institutions used their own protocols to collect whole blood in K2EDTA tubes. For TCRbeta analysis, collaborators shipped samples as frozen whole blood, isolated PBMCs, or DNA extracted from either of those sample types. Material: peripheral blood. The chain was built from TRBV5-1 and TRBJ1-5; the D gene is perhaps TRBD1, from 5 matching bases. The TCR sequence derives from a man between 70 and 80 years old with active or convalescent COVID-19. The DNA is TGCGCCAGCAGCCCTACGACAGACCAGCCCCAGCATTTT. Its translation is CASSPTTDQPQHF.